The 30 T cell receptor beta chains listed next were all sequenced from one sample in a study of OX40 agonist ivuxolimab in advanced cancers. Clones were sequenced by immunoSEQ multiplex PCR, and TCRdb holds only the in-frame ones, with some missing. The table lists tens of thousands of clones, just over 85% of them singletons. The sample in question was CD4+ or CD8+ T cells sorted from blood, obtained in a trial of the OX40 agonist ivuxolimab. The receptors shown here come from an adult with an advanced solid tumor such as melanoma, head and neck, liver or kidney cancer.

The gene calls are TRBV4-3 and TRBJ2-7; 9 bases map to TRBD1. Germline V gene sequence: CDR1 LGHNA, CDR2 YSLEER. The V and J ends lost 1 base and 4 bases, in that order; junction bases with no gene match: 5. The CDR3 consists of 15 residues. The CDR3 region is CASSQGHRGRYEQYF. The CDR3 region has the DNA TGCGCCAGCAGCCAAGGTCACAGGGGGCGATACGAGCAGTACTTC.

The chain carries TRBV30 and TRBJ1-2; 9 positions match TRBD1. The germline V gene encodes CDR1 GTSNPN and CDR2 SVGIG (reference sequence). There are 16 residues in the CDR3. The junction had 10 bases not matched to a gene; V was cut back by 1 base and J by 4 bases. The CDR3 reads CAWSGGWDREGYGYTF. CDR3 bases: TGTGCCTGGAGTGGGGGTTGGGACAGGGAAGGCTATGGCTACACCTTC.

The CDR3 sequence is CSVEWGTGYTF. The CDR3 DNA is TGCAGCGTTGAATGGGGGACAGGCTACACCTTC. This sequence joins TRBV29-1 and TRBJ1-2; TRBD1 is a possible D gene (6 bases). Germline-derived CDR1 and CDR2 are SQVTM and ANQGSEA. V was shortened by 2 bases and J by 8 bases, with 9 bases between the two germline ends. This CDR3 comprises 11 residues.

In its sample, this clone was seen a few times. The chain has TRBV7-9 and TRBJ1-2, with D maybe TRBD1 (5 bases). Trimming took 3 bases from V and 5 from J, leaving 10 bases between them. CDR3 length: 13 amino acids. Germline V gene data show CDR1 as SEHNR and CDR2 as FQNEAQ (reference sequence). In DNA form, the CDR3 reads TGTGCCAGCAGCTTCAGGGTGGATTATGGCTACACCTTC. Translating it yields CASSFRVDYGYTF.

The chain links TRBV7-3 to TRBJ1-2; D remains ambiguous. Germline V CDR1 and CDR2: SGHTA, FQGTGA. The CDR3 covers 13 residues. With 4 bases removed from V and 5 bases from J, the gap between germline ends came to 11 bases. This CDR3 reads CASSSGLNYGYTF. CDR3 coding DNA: TGTGCCAGCAGCTCAGGACTAAATTATGGCTACACCTTC.

The CDR3 region is CAWRDSIYGYTF. As DNA, the CDR3 is TGTGCCTGGAGGGACAGTATCTATGGCTACACCTTC. The rearrangement uses TRBV30 and TRBJ1-2; possible D gene TRBD1, 6 bases. This CDR3 is 12 amino acids long. Germline values: CDR1 GTSNPN, CDR2 SVGIG (reference sequence). Deletions cut 3 bases from V and 4 bases from J, with 9 bases between.

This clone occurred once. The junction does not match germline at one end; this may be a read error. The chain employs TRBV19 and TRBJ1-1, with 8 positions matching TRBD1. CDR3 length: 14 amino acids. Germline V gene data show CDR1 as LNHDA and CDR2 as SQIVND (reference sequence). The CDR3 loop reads CASSLDRGFTEAFF. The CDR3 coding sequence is TGTGCCAGTAGTCTAGACAGGGGATTCACTGAAGCTTTCTTT.

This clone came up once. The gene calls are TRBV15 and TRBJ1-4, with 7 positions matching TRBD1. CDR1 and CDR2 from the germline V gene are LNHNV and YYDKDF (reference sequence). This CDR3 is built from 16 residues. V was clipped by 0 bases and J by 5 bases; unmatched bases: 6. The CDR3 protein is CATSRDRVQGNEKLFF. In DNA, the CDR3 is TGTGCCACCAGCAGAGATCGGGTACAGGGGAATGAAAAACTGTTTTTT. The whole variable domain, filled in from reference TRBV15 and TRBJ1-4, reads DAMVIQNPRYQVTQFGKPVTLSCSQTLNHNVMYWYQQKSSQAPKLLFHYYDKDFNNEADTPDNFQSRRPNTSFCFLDIRSPGLGDTAMYLCATSRDRVQGNEKLFFGSGTQLSVL.

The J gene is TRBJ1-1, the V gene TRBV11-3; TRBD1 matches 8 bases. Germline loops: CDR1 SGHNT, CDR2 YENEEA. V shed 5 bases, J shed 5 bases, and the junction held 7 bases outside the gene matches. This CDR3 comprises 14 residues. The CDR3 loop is CASSPRTGRTEAFF. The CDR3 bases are TGTGCCAGCAGCCCCCGGACAGGGAGGACTGAAGCTTTCTTT.

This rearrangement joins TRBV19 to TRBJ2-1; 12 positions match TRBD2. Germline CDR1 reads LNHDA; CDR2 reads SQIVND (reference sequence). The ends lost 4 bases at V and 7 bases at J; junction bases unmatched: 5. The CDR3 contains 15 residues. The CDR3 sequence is CASSKTSGSRNEQFF. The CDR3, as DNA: TGTGCCAGTAGTAAGACTAGCGGGAGTCGGAATGAGCAGTTCTTC. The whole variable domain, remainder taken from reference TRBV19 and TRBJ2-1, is DGGITQSPKYLFRKEGQNVTLSCEQNLNHDAMYWYRQDPGQGLRLIYYSQIVNDFQKGDIAEGYSVSREKKESFPLTVTSAQKNPTAFYLCASSKTSGSRNEQFFGPGTRLTVL.

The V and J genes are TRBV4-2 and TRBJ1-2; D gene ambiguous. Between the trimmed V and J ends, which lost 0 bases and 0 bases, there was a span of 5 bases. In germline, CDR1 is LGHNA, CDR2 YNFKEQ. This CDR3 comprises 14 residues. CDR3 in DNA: TGTGCCAGCAGCCAAGAAATCCCTAACTATGGCTACACCTTC. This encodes CASSQEIPNYGYTF.

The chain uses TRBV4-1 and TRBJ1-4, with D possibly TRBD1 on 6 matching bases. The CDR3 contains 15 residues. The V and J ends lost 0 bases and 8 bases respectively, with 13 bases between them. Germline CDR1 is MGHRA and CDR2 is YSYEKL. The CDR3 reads CASSQDARGGEKLFF. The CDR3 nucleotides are TGCGCCAGCAGCCAAGATGCGAGGGGGGGCGAAAAACTGTTTTTT.

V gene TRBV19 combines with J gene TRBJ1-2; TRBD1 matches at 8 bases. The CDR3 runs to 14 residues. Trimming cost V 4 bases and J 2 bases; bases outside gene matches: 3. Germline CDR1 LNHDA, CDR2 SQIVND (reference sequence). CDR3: CASSRTGTNYGYTF. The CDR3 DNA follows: TGTGCCAGTAGTAGGACAGGGACCAACTATGGCTACACCTTC.

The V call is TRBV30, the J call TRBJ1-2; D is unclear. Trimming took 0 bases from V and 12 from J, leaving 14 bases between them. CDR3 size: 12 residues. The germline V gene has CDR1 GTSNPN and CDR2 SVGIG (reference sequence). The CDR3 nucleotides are TGTGCCTGGAGTGTAAGGGTACCTTCCAACACCTTC. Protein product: CAWSVRVPSNTF.

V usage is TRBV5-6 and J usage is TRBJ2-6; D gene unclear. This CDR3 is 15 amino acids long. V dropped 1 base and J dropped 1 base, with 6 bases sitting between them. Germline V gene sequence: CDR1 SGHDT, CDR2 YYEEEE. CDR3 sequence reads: CASSLKASGANVLTF. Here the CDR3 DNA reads TGTGCCAGCAGCTTGAAGGCTTCTGGGGCCAACGTCCTGACTTTC.

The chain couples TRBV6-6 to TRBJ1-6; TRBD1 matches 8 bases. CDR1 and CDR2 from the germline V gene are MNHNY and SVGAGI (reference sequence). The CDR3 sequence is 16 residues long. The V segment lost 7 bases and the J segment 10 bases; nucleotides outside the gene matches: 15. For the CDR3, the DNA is TGTGCCAGCACCCAAGACCACGGACAGGGAAAATCACCCCTCCACTTT. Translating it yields CASTQDHGQGKSPLHF.

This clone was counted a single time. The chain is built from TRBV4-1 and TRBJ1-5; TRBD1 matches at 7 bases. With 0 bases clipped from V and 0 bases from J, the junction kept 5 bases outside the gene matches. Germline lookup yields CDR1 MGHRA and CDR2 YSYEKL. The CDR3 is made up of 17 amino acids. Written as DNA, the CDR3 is TGCGCCAGCAGCCAAGATGACGGGACAGATAGCAATCAGCCCCAGCATTTT. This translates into CASSQDDGTDSNQPQHF.

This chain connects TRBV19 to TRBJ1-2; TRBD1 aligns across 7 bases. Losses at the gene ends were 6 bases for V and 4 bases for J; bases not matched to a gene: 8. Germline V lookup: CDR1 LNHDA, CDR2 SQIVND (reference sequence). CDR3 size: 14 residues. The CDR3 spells CASRPFGTVYGYTF. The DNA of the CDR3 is TGTGCCAGTAGACCTTTCGGGACAGTCTATGGCTACACCTTC.

Written as DNA, the CDR3 is TGTGCCAGCAGCCCCCGACAGGGGGAGGACTATGGCTACACCTTC. It specifies CASSPRQGEDYGYTF. The rearrangement uses TRBV7-9 and TRBJ1-2; 9 bases agree with TRBD1. The germline V gene encodes CDR1 SEHNR and CDR2 FQNEAQ (reference sequence). V lost 5 bases to trimming and J lost 3 bases; unmatched junction nucleotides: 7. The CDR3 is 15 residues long.

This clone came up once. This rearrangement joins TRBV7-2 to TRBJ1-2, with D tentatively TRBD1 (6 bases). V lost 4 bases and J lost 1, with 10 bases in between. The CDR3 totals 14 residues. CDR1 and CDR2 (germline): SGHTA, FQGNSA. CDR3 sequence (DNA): TGTGCCAGCAGCTCCTTAGGGGGTAACTATGGCTACACCTTC. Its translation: CASSSLGGNYGYTF.

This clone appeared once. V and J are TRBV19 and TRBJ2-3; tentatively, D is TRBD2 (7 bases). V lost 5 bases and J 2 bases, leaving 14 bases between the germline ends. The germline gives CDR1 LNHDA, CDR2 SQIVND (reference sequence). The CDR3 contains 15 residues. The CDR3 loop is CASSGAGASTDTQYF. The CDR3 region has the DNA TGTGCCAGTAGTGGGGCGGGGGCCTCCACAGATACGCAGTATTTT. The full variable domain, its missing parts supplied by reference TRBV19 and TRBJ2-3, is DGGITQSPKYLFRKEGQNVTLSCEQNLNHDAMYWYRQDPGQGLRLIYYSQIVNDFQKGDIAEGYSVSREKKESFPLTVTSAQKNPTAFYLCASSGAGASTDTQYFGPGTRLTVL.

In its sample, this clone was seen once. The CDR3 loop reads CASSPRGKAGQPQHF. The CDR3 DNA follows: TGTGCCAGCAGCCCCAGGGGGAAGGCTGGCCAGCCCCAGCATTTT. The V gene is TRBV27, the J gene TRBJ1-5, with 7 nucleotides matching TRBD1. Per the germline V gene, CDR1 is MNHEY and CDR2 is SMNVEV (reference sequence). V lost 6 bases, J lost 7 bases, and 12 bases stayed unmatched. The CDR3 is made up of 15 amino acids.

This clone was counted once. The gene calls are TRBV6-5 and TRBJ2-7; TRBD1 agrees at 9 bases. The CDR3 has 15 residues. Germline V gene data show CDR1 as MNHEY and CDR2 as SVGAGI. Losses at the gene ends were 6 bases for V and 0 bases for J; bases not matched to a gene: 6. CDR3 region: CASRPRDRVSYEQYF. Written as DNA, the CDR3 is TGTGCCAGCAGACCCCGGGACAGGGTCTCCTACGAGCAGTACTTC.

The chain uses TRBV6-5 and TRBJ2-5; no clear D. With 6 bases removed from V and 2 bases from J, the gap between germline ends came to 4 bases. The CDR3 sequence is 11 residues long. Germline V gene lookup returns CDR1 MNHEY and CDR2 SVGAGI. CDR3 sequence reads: CASRLQETQYF. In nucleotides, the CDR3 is TGTGCCAGCAGGCTTCAAGAGACCCAGTACTTC.

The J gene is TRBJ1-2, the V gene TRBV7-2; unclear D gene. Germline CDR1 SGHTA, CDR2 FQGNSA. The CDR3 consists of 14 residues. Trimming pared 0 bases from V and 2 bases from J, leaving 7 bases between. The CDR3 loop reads CASSLARDNYGYTF. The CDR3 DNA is TGTGCCAGCAGCTTAGCCCGCGACAACTATGGCTACACCTTC.

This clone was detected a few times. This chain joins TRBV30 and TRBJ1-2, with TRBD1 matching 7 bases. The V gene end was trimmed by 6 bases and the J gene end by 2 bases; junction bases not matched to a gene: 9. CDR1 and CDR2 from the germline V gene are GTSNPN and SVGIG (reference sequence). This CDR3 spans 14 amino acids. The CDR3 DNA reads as TGTGCCTGCCGGCCCGGGACAGCCAACTATGGCTACACCTTC. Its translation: CACRPGTANYGYTF.

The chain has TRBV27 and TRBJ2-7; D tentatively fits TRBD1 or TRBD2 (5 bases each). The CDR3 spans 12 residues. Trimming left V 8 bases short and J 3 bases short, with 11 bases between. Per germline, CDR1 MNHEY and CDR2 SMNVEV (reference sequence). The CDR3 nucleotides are TGTGCCAGCCGGGACCCCTTCTACGAGCAGTACTTC. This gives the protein CASRDPFYEQYF.

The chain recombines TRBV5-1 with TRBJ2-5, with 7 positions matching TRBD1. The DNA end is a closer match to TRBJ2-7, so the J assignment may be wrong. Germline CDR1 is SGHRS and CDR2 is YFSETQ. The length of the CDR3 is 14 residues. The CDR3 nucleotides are TGCGCCAGCAATCCGGGACAGATGAGTGGCGAGCAGTACTTC. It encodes CASNPGQMSGEQYF.

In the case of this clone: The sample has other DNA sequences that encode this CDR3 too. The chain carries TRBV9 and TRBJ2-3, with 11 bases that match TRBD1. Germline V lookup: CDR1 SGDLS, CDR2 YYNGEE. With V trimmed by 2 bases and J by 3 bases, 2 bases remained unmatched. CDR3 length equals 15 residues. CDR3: CASSVGQGGTDTQYF. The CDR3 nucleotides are TGTGCCAGCAGCGTGGGACAGGGGGGGACAGATACGCAGTATTTT.

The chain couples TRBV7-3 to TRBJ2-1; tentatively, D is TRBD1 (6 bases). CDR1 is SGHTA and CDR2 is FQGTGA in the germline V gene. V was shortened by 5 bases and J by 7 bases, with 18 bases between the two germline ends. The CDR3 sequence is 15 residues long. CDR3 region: CASSLPGAMRNEQFF. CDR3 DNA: TGTGCCAGCAGCCTTCCAGGGGCCATGCGGAATGAGCAGTTCTTC.